This T cell receptor (beta chain) was sequenced in a study of shared clonotypes between healthy human individuals. Study-wide context: Used for every donor were three CD4 naive, three CD4 memory, two CD8 naive and one CD8 memory plate. Whole-study findings and limits: Large depth notwithstanding, sorted-subset sequencing proved incomplete by rarefaction.

Comment on this clone: Its antigen is currently unknown. The sample holds other DNA sequences that translate to the same CDR3.

With V trimmed by 1 base and J by 10 bases, 4 bases remained unmatched. The CDR3 extends over 15 amino acids. Germline-derived CDR1 and CDR2 are SEHNR and FQNEAQ (reference sequence). The naive CD8 population came from CD45RO-negative cells selected for CCR7, without terminally differentiated effector memory CD45RA+ cells. The authors' processing: ImmunoSEQ sequences covered only the junction and lacked quality scores; filtering therefore differed. Profiled with immunoSEQ multiplex PCR; TCRdb holds only in-frame clones, not every one. V, J and clone size are those of that table, while D and trimming were read from the DNA. The data contain hundreds of thousands of clones, about 98% of them singletons.

Material for sequencing was naive CD8+ T cells sorted from blood. The rearrangement joins TRBV7-9 to TRBJ2-1; 13 bases match TRBD2. The receptor was derived from a man in his thirties or forties in good health. The CDR3 reads CASSLGLAGGNEQFF. The CDR3 nucleotides are TGTGCCAGCAGCTTAGGACTAGCGGGAGGTAACGAGCAGTTCTTC.